This TCR beta chain was identified during a study of cytomegalovirus exposure and HLA in healthy donors. Repertoires were generated with immunoSEQ multiplex PCR, while TCRdb's copy carries only in-frame clones and drops some. Of about 220,000 clones listed, about 89% are singletons. CDR3 size: 15 residues. Germline V gene data show CDR1 as SSHAT and CDR2 as FNYEAQ (reference sequence). V dropped 5 bases and J dropped 7; count of bases not matched to a gene: 6. This receptor was identified in a woman aged 18-29 years in good health and CMV-seronegative. Source material: PBMCs. The rearrangement links TRBV7-7 to TRBJ2-1; 12 nucleotides align to TRBD2. The CDR3 sequence: CASSPRTSGKNEQFF. CDR3 nucleotides: TGTGCCAGCAGCCCCCGGACTAGCGGGAAGAATGAGCAGTTCTTC.